The 3 T cell receptor beta chains listed next were all sequenced from one sample in a study of shared clonotypes between healthy human individuals. Repertoires were generated with immunoSEQ multiplex PCR, while TCRdb's copy carries only in-frame clones and drops some. The sample yields approximately 1.9 million clones, around 95% seen once. Selected positively for CCR7 and CD45RO-negative, naive CD8 cells excluded terminally differentiated effector memory CD45RA+ cells. The sample taken for sequencing was naive CD8+ T cells from PBMCs. The origin of the receptors is a man aged 18-30 years in good health. Some clones in this sample may be carry-over from other donors' samples.

The gene calls are TRBV4-3 and TRBJ2-7, with 9 bases matching TRBD1. J was trimmed by 7 bases and V by 0 bases; bases with no gene match: 7. Germline-derived CDR1 and CDR2 are LGHNA and YSLEER. This CDR3 spans 15 amino acids. CDR3 region: CASSQDSGTGSEQYF. CDR3 bases: TGCGCCAGCAGCCAAGATTCCGGGACAGGGAGTGAGCAGTACTTC.

J is TRBJ2-5 and V is TRBV28, with D possibly being TRBD1 or TRBD2 (5 bases each). CDR1 and CDR2 (germline): MDHEN, SYDVKM. Between the trimmed V and J ends, which lost 6 bases and 0 bases, there was a span of 17 bases. CDR3 length: 16 residues. The CDR3 DNA follows: TGTGCCAGCAGACCGAGGGGCAGTTGGTACCAAGAGACCCAGTACTTC. Protein sequence: CASRPRGSWYQETQYF.

The chain joins TRBV30 to TRBJ1-2, with D possibly TRBD1 on 5 matching bases. The CDR3 has 14 amino acids. Germline V gives CDR1 GTSNPN, CDR2 SVGIG (reference sequence). Trimming stripped 8 bases from V and 3 bases from J, with 19 bases between. DNA of the CDR3: TGTGCCGGATCATCAGGCTCGGGACACTATGGCTACACCTTC. The encoded protein is CAGSSGSGHYGYTF.